This TCR beta chain is drawn from a study of tumor-infiltrating lymphocytes in primary liver carcinoma. Across the whole study: Surgical resection was used to treat these primary liver carcinoma patients. There were tumors of stage T1-T3 N0M0, each 4.2 to 10 cm across. Findings and limits, study-wide: Tumor-adjacent and tumor-blood pairs shared a smaller degree of overlap than tumor region pairs. The samples were not sorted (they were bulk), so CD4+ and CD8+ repertoires were not compared.

Germline values: CDR1 MDHEN, CDR2 SYDVKM. Unmatched junction bases numbered 7, after V lost 5 bases and J lost 6 bases. CDR3 length: 15 residues. The template, roughly 510 ng total RNA, yielded TCR beta cDNA made with a constant-region primer. Three-round nested multiplex PCR performed with slightly modified ARM-PCR produced the TCR beta libraries. A C-beta reverse primer was combined with TRBV1-TRBV30 forward primers in the first two PCR rounds, and each round had approximately 10 cycles. MiXCR, applied by TCRdb to the multiplex PCR reads, yields one record per CDR3 protein. This sample has 250,000 to 400,000 distinct CDR3 sequences, with over 55% found just once. This clonotype was recorded a few times. Its antigen is not identified. Extraction also yielded germline DNA, while blood RNA was obtained from unsorted whole blood.

The receptor was derived from a middle-aged man with primary liver carcinoma and hepatitis B virus infection. The specimen was peripheral blood. This chain connects TRBV28 to TRBJ1-6; 7 nucleotides agree with TRBD1. The CDR3 bases are TGTGCCAGCAGTGCAACAGGGGTGCGTAATTCACCCCTCCACTTT. Translating it yields CASSATGVRNSPLHF. The full variable domain, its missing parts supplied by reference TRBV28 and TRBJ1-6, is DVKVTQSSRYLVKRTGEKVFLECVQDMDHENMFWYRQDPGLGLRLIYFSYDVKMKEKGDIPEGYSVSREKKERFSLILESASTNQTSMYLCASSATGVRNSPLHFGNGTRLTVT.